The 30 T cell receptor beta chains listed next were all sequenced from one sample in a study of blood T cells in healthy people across ages. A J-beta primer mix and a sample-barcoded 5' primer were used in a second PCR of roughly 6 to 11 cycles. Using its own MiXCR run on the 5' RACE reads, TCRdb lists one record per CDR3 protein. The table lists fewer than 750,000 distinct CDR3 sequences, 40% to 50% of them singletons. Material for sequencing was blood. Source of these receptors: an elderly man in good health.

This clonotype was picked up a small number of times. The CDR3 nucleotides are TGTGCCAGCAGCCGGCGGGCTAGCGGGCGTGAAGAGACCCAGTACTTC. This encodes CASSRRASGREETQYF. The V gene is TRBV7-9, the J gene TRBJ2-5, with 8 bases that match TRBD2. The CDR3 runs 16 residues. The V gene end was trimmed by 5 bases and the J gene end by 3 bases; junction bases not matched to a gene: 11. Germline values: CDR1 SEHNR, CDR2 FQNEAQ (reference sequence).

The chain couples TRBV7-8 to TRBJ1-2; maybe TRBD1 (6 bases). V shed 5 bases and J shed 8 bases, with 12 bases lying between them. The CDR3 extends over 12 amino acids. CDR1 is SGHVS and CDR2 is FQNEAQ in the germline V gene. The chain's CDR3 is CASSRDTSGYTF. The CDR3 coding sequence is TGTGCCAGCAGCCGGGACACCTCAGGCTACACCTTC.

The V and J genes are TRBV6-1 and TRBJ1-5; 9 bases fit TRBD1. CDR3 length: 16 amino acids. CDR1 MNHNS and CDR2 SASEGT come from the germline V gene. The junction had 11 bases not matched to a gene; V was cut back by 6 bases and J by 5 bases. The CDR3 loop is CASRGGTGIGDQPQHF. The CDR3 DNA follows: TGTGCCAGCAGGGGGGGGACAGGGATCGGGGATCAGCCCCAGCATTTT.

The chain links TRBV12-3 or TRBV12-4 to TRBJ1-5; D remains ambiguous. This CDR3 region has 13 residues. Trimming removed 5 bases at V and 5 bases at J, with 10 bases between. In nucleotides, the CDR3 is TGTGCCAGCAGTCCTGGAGCATATCAGCCCCAGCATTTT. Translating it yields CASSPGAYQPQHF.

This chain connects TRBV5-1 to TRBJ2-5, with D possibly matching TRBD2 (6 bases). The last part of the DNA fits TRBJ2-7 better; the J call may be wrong. CDR1 and CDR2 from the germline V gene are SGHRS and YFSETQ. The CDR3 contains 13 residues. This chain's CDR3 is CASSAGRGDEQYF. The CDR3 bases are TGCGCCAGCAGTGCGGGAAGAGGGGACGAGCAGTACTTC.

Turning to this clonotype: A read error may be the cause here, since a much bigger clone is one base away. The J gene is TRBJ2-1, the V gene TRBV6-5, with 7 positions matching TRBD1. The assigned J gene may be wrong: the sequence end matches TRBJ2-7 better. The CDR3 sequence is 13 residues long. In germline, CDR1 is MNHEY, CDR2 SVGAGI. The CDR3 DNA reads as TGTGCCAGCAGATTGGGACAGTACAATGAGCAGTACTTC. This translates into CASRLGQYNEQYF.

This clonotype was detected only a few times. The J gene is TRBJ2-1, the V gene TRBV6-2 or TRBV6-3, with D unresolved. The V end lost 6 bases, the J end lost 4 bases, and 16 bases lay between the germline ends. This CDR3 region has 15 residues. CDR1 is MNHEY, CDR2 SVGEGT, per germline. The CDR3 DNA is TGTGCCAGCAGCCCCCCCGGCGTTGGATACAATGAGCAGTTCTTC. It yields the protein CASSPPGVGYNEQFF.

In this sample, this clonotype turned up a few times. The rearrangement uses TRBV6-2 or TRBV6-3 and TRBJ2-3; perhaps TRBD2 as D (5 bases). Trimming stripped 6 bases from V and 0 bases from J, with 16 bases between. The CDR3 extends over 16 amino acids. Germline values: CDR1 MNHEY, CDR2 SVGEGT. The chain's CDR3 is CASSLLRAASTDTQYF. The CDR3 coding sequence is TGTGCCAGCAGCCTCCTGCGGGCGGCTAGCACAGATACGCAGTATTTT.

This clonotype came up many times. V and J are TRBV6-5 and TRBJ1-2; D gene uncertain. The CDR3 has 16 amino acids. Germline values: CDR1 MNHEY, CDR2 SVGAGI. V was shortened by 0 bases and J by 4 bases, with 15 bases between the two germline ends. CDR3 coding DNA: TGTGCCAGCAGTTACTCGATGGCCCCGGGGTTCTATGGCTACACCTTC. Its translation is CASSYSMAPGFYGYTF.

The chain has TRBV20-1 and TRBJ1-4; TRBD1 matches 7 bases. The CDR3 extends over 13 amino acids. V shed 0 bases, J shed 15 bases, and the junction held 10 bases outside the gene matches. CDR1 DFQATT and CDR2 SNEGSKA come from the germline V gene (reference sequence). In DNA form, the CDR3 reads TGCAGTGCTAGAGATGGGCAGGCCCAGGGGGTGTTTTTT. Protein: CSARDGQAQGVFF.

CDR3: CASSLWDSSNQPQHF. The CDR3 coding sequence is TGTGCCAGCAGTTTGTGGGACAGTAGCAATCAGCCCCAGCATTTT. The genes are TRBV28 and TRBJ1-5; 7 positions match TRBD1. Germline assignment: CDR1 MDHEN and CDR2 SYDVKM. V dropped 3 bases and J dropped 0; count of bases not matched to a gene: 2. The CDR3 runs 15 residues.

This clonotype showed up just a few times. V and J are TRBV18 and TRBJ1-1; D remains unclear. CDR1 is KGHSH and CDR2 is LQKENI in the germline V gene. Deletions cut 4 bases from V and 5 bases from J, with 11 bases between. The CDR3 totals 13 residues. The CDR3 coding sequence is TGTGCCAGCTCACGCACGGGGATTACTGAAGCTTTCTTT. Translating gives CASSRTGITEAFF.

V is TRBV7-9 and J is TRBJ2-4, with TRBD1 matching 9 bases. Matching the DNA end better, TRBJ2-5 makes the J call doubtful. This CDR3 spans 15 amino acids. Germline CDR1 and CDR2: SEHNR and FQNEAQ (reference sequence). The CDR3 bases are TGTGCCAGCAGCTTATCAACAGGGGGCGGGGAGACCCAGTACTTC. This gives the protein CASSLSTGGGETQYF.

This clonotype was seen only a few times. The gene calls are TRBV7-2 and TRBJ1-4; the D gene is possibly TRBD1 (5 bases). Germline CDR1 reads SGHTA; CDR2 reads FQGNSA. Trimming pared 1 base from V and 6 bases from J, leaving 12 bases between. The CDR3 length is 15 residues. The CDR3 nucleotides are TGTGCCAGCAGCTTAGATGCAGGGTTGCATGAAAAACTGTTTTTT. It translates to CASSLDAGLHEKLFF.

The chain is built from TRBV30 and TRBJ1-2; 8 positions match TRBD1. CDR3 length: 16 amino acids. The V and J ends lost 5 bases and 4 bases, in that order; junction bases with no gene match: 15. In germline, CDR1 is GTSNPN, CDR2 SVGIG (reference sequence). The CDR3 here is CAWGLPTGGSSYGYTF. The CDR3 DNA reads TGTGCCTGGGGTCTACCAACAGGGGGGAGCAGCTATGGCTACACCTTC.

The chain recombines TRBV5-8 with TRBJ2-1, with 7 bases fitting TRBD2. V dropped 4 bases and J dropped 0; count of bases not matched to a gene: 7. There are 16 residues in the CDR3. Germline V gene lookup returns CDR1 SGHTS and CDR2 YDEGEE. The CDR3 sequence: CASSLALARSYNEQFF. DNA of the CDR3: TGTGCCAGCAGCCTAGCACTAGCGCGCTCCTACAATGAGCAGTTCTTC. Looking up the rest from reference TRBV5-8 and TRBJ2-1 gives the full variable domain: EAGVTQSPTHLIKTRGQQATLRCSPISGHTSVYWYQQALGLGLQFLLWYDEGEERNRGNFPPRFSGRQFPNYSSELNVNALELEDSALYLCASSLALARSYNEQFFGPGTRLTVL.

The V call is TRBV4-3, the J call TRBJ2-1, with 9 bases identical to TRBD2. CDR1 LGHNA and CDR2 YSLEER come from the germline V gene. Losses at the gene ends were 0 bases for V and 5 bases for J; bases not matched to a gene: 5. This CDR3 region has 16 residues. The CDR3 nucleotides are TGCGCCAGCAGCCAAGATATCGCTAGCGGGAACAATGAGCAGTTCTTC. It codes for CASSQDIASGNNEQFF.

The gene calls are TRBV6-6 and TRBJ1-1, with D maybe TRBD1 (6 bases). The germline V gene has CDR1 MNHNY and CDR2 SVGAGI (reference sequence). The CDR3 runs to 13 residues. V lost 10 bases and J lost 3, with 15 bases in between. The CDR3 region is CATRAGVHTEAFF. In nucleotides, the CDR3 is TGTGCCACCCGAGCAGGGGTCCACACTGAAGCTTTCTTT.

Only one count was recorded for this clonotype. The chain combines TRBV28 with TRBJ2-7; 7 nucleotides line up with TRBD1. With V trimmed by 10 bases and J by 0 bases, 15 bases remained unmatched. Germline V gene lookup returns CDR1 MDHEN and CDR2 SYDVKM. This CDR3 has 16 residues. The CDR3 DNA is TGTGCCACCAAGGGACCCGGACAGGTCATCTCCTACGAGCAGTACTTC. It encodes CATKGPGQVISYEQYF.

The chain carries TRBV5-1 and TRBJ2-7; a possible D gene is TRBD2 (5 bases). Trimming took 3 bases from V and 2 from J, leaving 12 bases between them. CDR1 is SGHRS and CDR2 is YFSETQ in the germline V gene. This CDR3 is 14 amino acids long. CDR3 nucleotides: TGCGCCAGCAGCTCGTGGGGAGCCACCTACGAGCAGTACTTC. This codes for CASSSWGATYEQYF. Looking up the rest from reference TRBV5-1 and TRBJ2-7 gives the full variable domain: KAGVTQTPRYLIKTRGQQVTLSCSPISGHRSVSWYQQTPGQGLQFLFEYFSETQRNKGNFPGRFSGRQFSNSRSEMNVSTLELGDSALYLCASSSWGATYEQYFGPGTRLTVT.

The chain recombines TRBV9 with TRBJ1-1; TRBD1 matches at 7 bases. Unmatched junction bases numbered 6, after V lost 3 bases and J lost 4 bases. The CDR3 is 14 amino acids. The germline V gene encodes CDR1 SGDLS and CDR2 YYNGEE. The CDR3 DNA is TGTGCCAGCAGCGCCCAGACAGGGTCCACTGAAGCTTTCTTT. This encodes CASSAQTGSTEAFF.

V and J are TRBV20-1 and TRBJ2-1; tentatively, D is TRBD2 (6 bases). Looked up from germline, CDR1 is DFQATT and CDR2 is SNEGSKA (reference sequence). The CDR3 runs 16 residues. V shed 1 base and J shed 3 bases, with 16 bases lying between them. The CDR3 region has the DNA TGCAGTGCTAGAGGGAAACGGAGGGGAATCTACAATGAGCAGTTCTTC. Residues: CSARGKRRGIYNEQFF.

This clonotype was seen many times. The chain combines TRBV29-1 with TRBJ2-1, with D possibly called TRBD1 or TRBD2 (5 bases each). The length of the CDR3 is 12 residues. Trimming stripped 2 bases from V and 12 bases from J, with 14 bases between. Germline lookup yields CDR1 SQVTM and CDR2 ANQGSEA. In DNA form, the CDR3 reads TGCAGCGTTGAAACCAGGGAGTTGCGGCAGTTCTTC. As protein: CSVETRELRQFF.

The chain uses TRBV20-1 and TRBJ1-6; TRBD1 is a possible D gene (5 bases). CDR1 DFQATT and CDR2 SNEGSKA come from the germline V gene (reference sequence). The CDR3 extends over 13 amino acids. Trimming took off 5 bases at V and 10 bases at J, with 15 bases between the two ends. CDR3 residues: CSAEGRESSPLHF. The DNA for the CDR3 is TGCAGTGCTGAGGGCAGGGAAAGCTCACCCCTCCACTTT.

This clonotype was observed a handful of times. This rearrangement joins TRBV20-1 to TRBJ2-1, with 8 bases lining up with TRBD1. The CDR3 runs to 14 residues. V lost 7 bases, J lost 5 bases, and 10 bases stayed unmatched. Germline V gives CDR1 DFQATT, CDR2 SNEGSKA (reference sequence). In DNA, the CDR3 is TGCAGTGGGTCAGGGGGCGCGAAGGACAATGAGCAGTTCTTC. Translation gives CSGSGGAKDNEQFF.

This clonotype was seen a few times. The chain uses TRBV9 and TRBJ2-7; 8 nucleotides line up with TRBD1. V shed 4 bases, J shed 1 base, and the junction held 7 bases outside the gene matches. The CDR3 has 15 amino acids. Germline V lookup: CDR1 SGDLS, CDR2 YYNGEE. The CDR3 nucleotides are TGTGCCAGCAGCCCCTACAGGGGGGAGTCCTACGAGCAGTACTTC. Translation gives CASSPYRGESYEQYF. Full variable domain (outside the CDR3, taken from reference TRBV9 and TRBJ2-7): DSGVTQTPKHLITATGQRVTLRCSPRSGDLSVYWYQQSLDQGLQFLIQYYNGEERAKGNILERFSAQQFPDLHSELNLSSLELGDSALYFCASSPYRGESYEQYFGPGTRLTVT.

This clonotype has just a few counts. V usage is TRBV15 and J usage is TRBJ2-7, with 8 bases matching TRBD2. CDR3 length: 15 amino acids. Per the germline V gene, CDR1 is LNHNV and CDR2 is YYDKDF (reference sequence). V was pared by 0 bases and J by 5 bases, with 6 bases of the junction left unmatched. CDR3 DNA sequence: TGTGCCACCAGCAGAGATCTTCAGCGGGAGAACGAGCAGTACTTC. This gives the protein CATSRDLQRENEQYF.

This clonotype has only a few counts. The CDR3 coding sequence is TGCGCCAGCAGCGTGTCAGCCTACAATGAGCAGTTCTTC. This encodes CASSVSAYNEQFF. The chain carries TRBV5-1 and TRBJ2-1, with no clear D. V was cut by 4 bases and J by 2 bases, with 7 bases left in between. The CDR3 length is 13 residues. Looked up from germline, CDR1 is SGHRS and CDR2 is YFSETQ. The whole variable domain, remainder taken from reference TRBV5-1 and TRBJ2-1, is KAGVTQTPRYLIKTRGQQVTLSCSPISGHRSVSWYQQTPGQGLQFLFEYFSETQRNKGNFPGRFSGRQFSNSRSEMNVSTLELGDSALYLCASSVSAYNEQFFGPGTRLTVL.

This chain connects TRBV6-2 or TRBV6-3 to TRBJ2-1; the D is unclear. Germline V gene lookup returns CDR1 MNHEY and CDR2 SVGEGT. CDR3 length equals 16 residues. V was cut by 6 bases and J by 1 base, with 16 bases left in between. For the CDR3, the DNA is TGTGCCAGCAGCCGACCGACGCGGAGTTCCTACAATGAGCAGTTCTTC. This translates into CASSRPTRSSYNEQFF.

J is TRBJ2-1 and V is TRBV7-2, with 8 nucleotides matching TRBD1. V gave up 7 bases and J gave up 11 bases; unmatched junction bases: 7. The germline gives CDR1 SGHTA, CDR2 FQGNSA. The CDR3 runs 12 residues. The CDR3 loop is CASTTGQGKQFF. The CDR3 DNA reads as TGTGCCAGCACCACTGGACAGGGTAAGCAGTTCTTC.